This T cell receptor beta chain derives from a study of control samples from healthy donors and cancer patients. Produced via immunoSEQ multiplex PCR; TCRdb's table is partial and in-frame only. The table lists roughly 100,000 clones, 86% of them singletons. This clone showed up just once. The CDR3 spans 11 residues. V dropped 6 bases and J dropped 6 bases, with 9 bases sitting between them. Germline assignment: CDR1 ENHRY and CDR2 SYGVKD. Sequencing was carried out using blood. V gene TRBV10-3 combines with J gene TRBJ2-7; TRBD1 might be the D (6 bases). This TCR was sampled from a woman between 50 and 59 years old in good health. The CDR3 protein is CAISRGAEQYF. DNA of the CDR3: TGTGCCATCAGCAGGGGAGCCGAGCAGTACTTC.